The 7 T cell receptor beta chains below all came from one sample that was sequenced in a study of CD8+CD57+ T cells in acquired aplastic anemia. Genomic DNA served as template for TCR beta VDJ and CDR3 profiling. TCRdb passed the reads through MiXCR, listing each CDR3 protein once. The sample includes approximately 170,000 distinct CDR3 sequences, around half of them seen just once. Sequencing input: sorted CD4+, CD8+, or CD8+CD57+ T cells (not recorded which) from PBMCs. The receptors stem from a human donor in good health, serving as a control.

This clonotype was counted at least ten times. This chain uses TRBV5-8 with TRBJ1-1, with D possibly being TRBD1 (5 bases). V was trimmed by 7 bases and J by 4 bases, leaving 14 bases between them. Looked up from germline, CDR1 is SGHTS and CDR2 is YDEGEE. The CDR3 is made up of 13 amino acids. The CDR3 coding sequence is TGTGCCAGCCGGGACTCAGAAGGCACTGAAGCTTTCTTT. Protein sequence: CASRDSEGTEAFF.

Of note for this clonotype: This sequence may be a read error, since a much larger clone differs from it by one base. The rearrangement uses TRBV28 and TRBJ1-2, with D unresolved. Germline CDR1 is MDHEN and CDR2 is SYDVKM. The CDR3 loop spans 12 amino acids. V lost 6 bases and J lost 4, with 9 bases in between. The CDR3, as DNA: TGTGCCAGCAGGGATTTTAGCTATGGCTACACCTTC. Translated: CASRDFSYGYTF.

This clonotype was counted between two and nine times. This chain connects TRBV28 to TRBJ2-2; D perhaps matches TRBD2 (6 bases). Trimming left V 3 bases short and J 2 bases short, with 10 bases between. The CDR3 totals 15 residues. Germline V gene data show CDR1 as MDHEN and CDR2 as SYDVKM. The CDR3 loop is CASSFAGINTGELFF. CDR3 coding DNA: TGTGCCAGCAGTTTCGCGGGGATTAACACCGGGGAGCTGTTTTTT. The whole variable domain, filled in from reference TRBV28 and TRBJ2-2, reads DVKVTQSSRYLVKRTGEKVFLECVQDMDHENMFWYRQDPGLGLRLIYFSYDVKMKEKGDIPEGYSVSREKKERFSLILESASTNQTSMYLCASSFAGINTGELFFGEGSRLTVL.

This clonotype was observed at least ten times. The chain has TRBV6-4 and TRBJ2-3, with 8 bases aligning to TRBD2. The CDR3 runs to 13 residues. The germline gives CDR1 MRHNA, CDR2 SNTAGT. J gave up 5 bases and V 2 bases, and 0 bases lay outside the gene matches. CDR3 DNA sequence: TGTGCCAGCAGTGACCGGGGGGGAGATACGCAGTATTTT. This encodes CASSDRGGDTQYF.

The chain combines TRBV19 with TRBJ2-1; 11 nucleotides align to TRBD2. Per germline, CDR1 LNHDA and CDR2 SQIVND (reference sequence). V shed 7 bases, J shed 10 bases, and the junction held 9 bases outside the gene matches. This CDR3 has 14 amino acids. The CDR3 spells CASTGSGGAGEQFF. In DNA form, the CDR3 reads TGTGCCAGTACAGGTAGCGGGGGGGCCGGAGAGCAGTTCTTC.

The chain links TRBV19 to TRBJ2-1, with D perhaps TRBD1 or TRBD2 (6 bases each). The germline V gene has CDR1 LNHDA and CDR2 SQIVND (reference sequence). Trimming left V 4 bases short and J 10 bases short, with 14 bases between. The CDR3 covers 13 residues. This CDR3 is CASSKGGGREQFF. The CDR3 DNA reads TGTGCCAGTAGTAAAGGTGGGGGGCGAGAGCAGTTCTTC.

This clonotype occurred many times. The gene calls are TRBV3-1 and TRBJ2-1; TRBD2 aligns across 8 bases. The CDR3 runs 16 residues. Unmatched junction bases numbered 6, after V lost 4 bases and J lost 1 base. CDR1 is LGHDT, CDR2 YNNKEL, per germline (reference sequence). The CDR3 spells CASSPSLAGSYNEQFF. Here the CDR3 DNA reads TGTGCCAGCAGCCCCAGCTTAGCGGGATCCTACAATGAGCAGTTCTTC.